This section outlines one T cell receptor (beta chain) sequence together with its context. The data were obtained in a study of blood T cell repertoires in COVID-19. Participant ages covered roughly 18 to 90 years across 24 US areas. Participant reports of clinical history set cohort assignment. Trimming removed 5 bases at V and 2 bases at J, with 3 bases between. Per germline, CDR1 KGHDR and CDR2 SFDVKD. The CDR3 spans 12 residues. TCRdb's table, derived via immunoSEQ multiplex PCR, lists solely in-frame clones and lacks some. In the table there are hundreds of thousands of clones, about 86% of which are singletons.

This TCR came from a young man with acute COVID-19. Sample: PBMCs or T cells enriched from blood (not recorded which). The chain has TRBV24-1 and TRBJ1-3, with unresolved D. The CDR3 DNA reads TGTGCCACCAGTGCAACTGGAAACACCATATATTTT. Its protein is CATSATGNTIYF.